This is a list of T cell receptor beta chains from one sample in a study of Ad26.COV2.S vaccination and SARS-CoV-2 variants. Some clones are missing from TCRdb's copy, which holds only in-frame ones; the method was immunoSEQ multiplex PCR. The profile shows approximately 340,000 clones, 90% to 95% of them singletons. Source: peripheral blood, taken after recovery from COVID-19. These receptor sequences come from a human donor who had recovered from COVID-19. Each CDR3 is given with its conserved first and last residue. The D gene is left open where the match is weak.

TRBV19	.	TRBJ1-5	CASSRAGLYTQPQHF	TGTGCCAGTAGTCGGGCAGGACTCTACACTCAGCCCCAGCATTTT
TRBV19	.	TRBJ1-4	CASSKPTGAPNLGTNEKLFF	TGTGCCAGTAGTAAACCAACCGGGGCCCCCAACCTGGGAACTAATGAAAAACTGTTTTTT
TRBV27	.	TRBJ1-1	CASSLSRRQGEAFF	TGTGCCAGCAGTTTATCGAGGCGCCAGGGTGAAGCTTTCTTT
TRBV7-2	.	TRBJ1-2	CASSLDRDWYYGYTF	TGTGCCAGCAGCTTAGACAGGGATTGGTACTATGGCTACACCTTC
TRBV7-9	TRBD2	TRBJ2-1	CASSFLRVAGANEQFF	TGTGCCAGCAGCTTCCTAAGGGTAGCGGGGGCAAATGAGCAGTTCTTC
TRBV4-1	.	TRBJ1-6	CASSRDGNSPLHF	TGCGCCAGCAGCCGAGACGGAAATTCACCCCTCCACTTT
TRBV9	TRBD2	TRBJ2-3	CASSVESSGYTDTQYF	TGTGCCAGCAGCGTAGAGTCTAGCGGATACACAGATACGCAGTATTTT
TRBV6-5	.	TRBJ1-3	CASSPGRSSGNTIYF	TGTGCCAGCAGCCCCGGACGGTCCTCTGGAAACACCATATATTTT
TRBV25-1	.	TRBJ2-2	CASSEPGAKAGELFF	TGTGCCAGCAGTGAACCGGGGGCCAAGGCCGGGGAGCTGTTTTTT
TRBV12-3/TRBV12-4	.	TRBJ1-1	CASSVRGPPEAFF	TGTGCCAGCAGCGTCAGGGGTCCTCCTGAAGCTTTCTTT
TRBV19	.	TRBJ2-2	CASSILGQGNTGELFF	TGTGCCAGTAGTATCTTAGGGCAGGGTAACACCGGGGAGCTGTTTTTT
TRBV27	.	TRBJ2-1	CASREGSDEQFF	TGTGCCAGCAGGGAAGGTAGCGATGAGCAGTTCTTC
TRBV7-2	.	TRBJ1-2	CASSLTGPGGGYTF	TGTGCCAGCAGCTTAACTGGGCCGGGTGGTGGCTACACCTTC